Here is one T cell receptor (beta chain) with its context. Antigen: not known. This specimen comes from a study of shared clonotypes between healthy human individuals. Trimming stripped 0 bases from V and 6 bases from J, with 8 bases between. The CDR3 is 13 residues long. In germline, CDR1 is SGHDN, CDR2 FVKESK. Sorted-subset replicate PCRs used roughly 210 ng of genomic DNA. This amount corresponded to about 30,000 T cell genomes. TCRdb's copy holds only in-frame clones and misses some; the assay was immunoSEQ multiplex PCR. Here the sample spans approximately 530,000 clones, roughly 95% being singletons. Study-wide results and caveats: Owing to a small donor count, the genetic and exposure-history diversity represented was limited. Clonotypes shared by all four sorted-subset donors had higher generation probabilities than non-shared clonotypes.

V is TRBV14 and J is TRBJ2-5; D is unresolved. This sequence was found in a woman between 25 and 40 years old in good health. Source material: naive CD4+ T cells sorted from blood. Subset described: CD45RA+ positively selected. CDR3 amino acids: CASSQDQLQTQYF. CDR3 DNA sequence: TGTGCCAGCAGCCAAGACCAACTCCAGACCCAGTACTTC.